Listed below are T cell receptor beta chains from one sample, sequenced in a study of graft-versus-host responses after intestinal transplantation. Antigens for these TCRs are unknown. Generated by immunoSEQ multiplex PCR, the TCRdb table keeps only in-frame clones and is missing some. The repertoire holds about 120,000 clones, 85% to 95% seen once, with roughly 1.2% in the top ten. The sequencing here drew on unstimulated CD8+ T cells sorted from spleen or lymph node cells, taken before transplant. The receptors originated from a human donor who was the organ donor for an intestinal transplant. CDR3s include the opening cysteine and the closing phenylalanine or tryptophan. A D gene is named only where the DNA matches it firmly. Clone size is shown for a subset of rows, as once, few, many or a class of expanded clone.

j_gene | len | abundance | v_gene | d_gene | CDR3nt | CDR3aa
TRBJ1-1 | 13 | . | TRBV5-8 | TRBD1 | TGTGCCAGTCGGGGGAGGGGGCGTTCTGAAGCTTTCTTT | CASRGRGRSEAFF
TRBJ1-3 | 14 | . | TRBV9 | . | TGTGCCAGCAGCCCATCAGGTGCGGGAAACACCATATATTTT | CASSPSGAGNTIYF
TRBJ1-5 | 15 | . | TRBV11-3 | . | TGTGCCAGGTTCTGGGGCCAGGCCGTCAATCAGCCCCAGCATTTT | CARFWGQAVNQPQHF
TRBJ2-6 | 19 | . | TRBV9 | TRBD1 | TGTGCCAGCAGCGTTCAGGCCTGGACAGGGGAATCCGGGGCCAACGTCCTGACTTTC | CASSVQAWTGESGANVLTF
TRBJ2-7 | 16 | . | TRBV5-4 | . | TGTGCCAGCAGCTTGGGGGGCGGGCTAGCCAACTACGAGCAGTACTTC | CASSLGGGLANYEQYF
TRBJ2-7 | 10 | . | TRBV20-1 | . | TGCAGGGCGGAGGCCTACGAGCAGTACTTC | CRAEAYEQYF
TRBJ2-2 | 15 | . | TRBV4-1 | . | TGCGCCAGCGGGATAGGGGGTGGGGGCACCGGGGAGCTGTTTTTT | CASGIGGGGTGELFF
TRBJ2-2 | 18 | . | TRBV11-2 | TRBD2 | TGTGCCAGCAGCTTAGATCTTTATAGCGGGAGAGGTACCGGGGAGCTGTTTTTT | CASSLDLYSGRGTGELFF
TRBJ2-5 | 15 | . | TRBV5-1 | TRBD2 | TGCGCCAGCAGCTTAAGCGGGAGTCCGTCGGAGACCCAGTACTTC | CASSLSGSPSETQYF
TRBJ2-7 | 12 | . | TRBV2 | TRBD1 | TGTGCCAGCAGGGACAGGGGGGACGAGCAGTACTTC | CASRDRGDEQYF
TRBJ2-3 | 14 | . | TRBV7-4 | . | TGTGCCAGCAGCTTATGTGTGTCAACAGATACGCAGTATTTT | CASSLCVSTDTQYF
TRBJ1-2 | 12 | few | TRBV28 | . | TGTGCCAGCAGTTTACAAGGAGATGGCTACACCTTC | CASSLQGDGYTF
TRBJ2-1 | 14 | once | TRBV7-7 | . | TGTGCCAGCAGCCTTAGGGGGGTAGAAAATGAGCAGTTCTTC | CASSLRGVENEQFF
TRBJ1-1 | 11 | . | TRBV9 | . | TGTGCCAGCAGCGAGGCCACTGAAGCTTTCTTT | CASSEATEAFF
TRBJ2-3 | 15 | . | TRBV4-2 | . | TGTGCCAGCAGCCAATCAGGACTTCCCACAGATACGCAGTATTTT | CASSQSGLPTDTQYF
TRBJ2-6 | 13 | . | TRBV5-4 | . | TGTGCCAGCACCCCTGGCGGGGCCAACGTCCTGACTTTC | CASTPGGANVLTF